These 18 T cell receptor beta chains were all obtained from the same sample, sequenced in a study of patients and donors after allogeneic stem cell transplantation (dated by TCRdb to 2018 to 2021). The library was obtained by RT-PCR. Sequencing took place on a NextSeq 550. TCRdb reworked the public reads: Q25 trimming with fastp, MiXCR clone assembly, productive beta chains retained. A single entry per CDR3 protein holds the most common genes and DNA from its merged rows. The sample contains more than 150,000 distinct CDR3 sequences, approximately 41% of them found a single time. In total, the top ten clones hold 33% of the sample. What was sequenced was blood, either unsorted or a sorted T cell fraction (not recorded which). Receptors originate from a human donor who was either an allogeneic HSCT recipient or a stem cell or donor lymphocyte infusion donor (not recorded which). It is not recorded whose cells these are; they may come from a transplant donor.

This clonotype showed up just a few times. The chain carries TRBV7-2 and TRBJ2-1; the D is unclear. Germline CDR1 is SGHTA and CDR2 is FQGNSA. The CDR3 sequence is 13 residues long. V was clipped by 5 bases and J by 5 bases, with 10 bases between them. CDR3 sequence reads: CASSPRPDNEQFF. In nucleotides, the CDR3 is TGTGCCAGCAGCCCCCGACCGGACAATGAGCAGTTCTTC.

This clonotype was observed a few times. This chain connects TRBV15 to TRBJ1-2; the D gene is possibly TRBD1 (6 bases). Trimming took 3 bases from V and 2 from J, leaving 10 bases between them. The CDR3 runs to 14 residues. Germline V gives CDR1 LNHNV, CDR2 YYDKDF (reference sequence). Here the CDR3 DNA reads TGTGCCACCAGCAGGCGGACAGAAAACTATGGCTACACCTTC. Translation: CATSRRTENYGYTF.

V gene TRBV13 combines with J gene TRBJ1-3; D gene uncertain. This CDR3 is 18 amino acids long. Germline V lookup: CDR1 PRHDT, CDR2 FYEKMQ (reference sequence). V dropped 0 bases and J dropped 0 bases, with 15 bases sitting between them. The CDR3 is CASSLGHRRASSGNTIYF. CDR3 in DNA: TGTGCCAGCAGCTTAGGCCATAGAAGGGCGAGCTCTGGAAACACCATATATTTT.

The rearrangement links TRBV27 to TRBJ1-5, with TRBD1 matching 9 bases. The CDR3 is 15 residues long. In germline, CDR1 is MNHEY, CDR2 SMNVEV (reference sequence). V was clipped by 6 bases and J by 2 bases; unmatched bases: 5. The CDR3 here is CASSTGGYGNQPQHF. CDR3 coding DNA: TGTGCCAGCAGCACAGGGGGCTACGGCAATCAGCCCCAGCATTTT.

The CDR3 is CATSRAGTTYEQYF. CDR3 DNA: TGTGCCACCAGCAGAGCCGGGACAACCTACGAGCAGTACTTC. The chain links TRBV15 to TRBJ2-7; possibly TRBD1 for D (6 bases). Germline V lookup: CDR1 LNHNV, CDR2 YYDKDF (reference sequence). With 1 base removed from V and 2 bases from J, the gap between germline ends came to 9 bases. The CDR3 totals 14 residues.

The DNA for the CDR3 is TGCGCCAGCAGCCAAGAATGGGACAGGGAAGATGGCTACACCTTC. It translates to CASSQEWDREDGYTF. The rearrangement joins TRBV4-3 to TRBJ1-2; TRBD1 matches at 9 bases. The length of the CDR3 is 15 residues. V shed 0 bases and J 6 bases; nucleotides not matched to a gene: 5. Germline CDR1 is LGHNA and CDR2 is YSLEER.

The rearrangement uses TRBV6-5 and TRBJ1-6, with D tentatively TRBD1 (5 bases). The V gene lost 3 bases and the J gene lost 8 bases, with 14 bases spanning the gap. CDR3 length: 15 residues. The V gene's germline CDR1 is MNHEY and CDR2 SVGAGI. The chain's CDR3 is CASSYGQGWDSPLHF. CDR3 nucleotides: TGTGCCAGCAGTTATGGCCAGGGATGGGATTCACCCCTCCACTTT.

This clonotype was seen a handful of times. The V gene is TRBV5-1, the J gene TRBJ1-4; no definite D call. Germline CDR1 and CDR2: SGHRS and YFSETQ. The CDR3 totals 14 residues. Deletions cut 0 bases from V and 8 bases from J, with 11 bases between. The CDR3 nucleotides read TGCGCCAGCAGCTTGGGGGCGTTAGTCGAAAAACTGTTTTTT. Its protein is CASSLGALVEKLFF.

J is TRBJ1-1 and V is TRBV24-1; possibly TRBD1 for D (5 bases). CDR3 size: 13 residues. V was clipped by 0 bases and J by 6 bases, with 7 bases between them. Germline-derived CDR1 and CDR2 are KGHDR and SFDVKD. CDR3 region: CATSDLWGAEAFF. DNA for the CDR3: TGTGCCACCAGTGATTTGTGGGGGGCTGAAGCTTTCTTT.

This clonotype was seen only a few times. The chain employs TRBV6-6 and TRBJ1-1; D perhaps matches TRBD1 (5 bases). CDR1 is MNHNY, CDR2 SVGAGI, per germline (reference sequence). The V end lost 11 bases, the J end lost 2 bases, and 15 bases lay between the germline ends. The CDR3 consists of 13 residues. The CDR3 loop is CAAQGTGNTEAFF. In DNA, the CDR3 is TGTGCCGCCCAGGGAACAGGCAACACTGAAGCTTTCTTT.

In its sample, this clonotype was seen a few times. The chain is built from TRBV6-2 or TRBV6-3 and TRBJ1-5; 7 bases match TRBD1. J lost 0 bases, V lost 8 bases, and 4 bases had no gene match. CDR1 is MNHEY and CDR2 is SVGEGT in the germline V gene. The CDR3 consists of 14 residues. This CDR3 reads CASWTGFSNQPQHF. The CDR3 DNA reads TGTGCCAGCTGGACAGGTTTTAGCAATCAGCCCCAGCATTTT.

The chain couples TRBV13 to TRBJ2-5; D is possibly TRBD2 (6 bases). The ends were cut back, 0 bases at V and 5 bases at J, with 10 bases in the middle. The CDR3 consists of 14 residues. CDR1 and CDR2 from the germline V gene are PRHDT and FYEKMQ (reference sequence). The CDR3 coding sequence is TGTGCCAGCAGCTTAGGCGGGAGCGGGGAGACCCAGTACTTC. Its translation: CASSLGGSGETQYF. The whole variable domain, filled in from reference TRBV13 and TRBJ2-5, reads AAGVIQSPRHLIKEKRETATLKCYPIPRHDTVYWYQQGPGQDPQFLISFYEKMQSDKGSIPDRFSAQQFSDYHSELNMSSLELGDSALYFCASSLGGSGETQYFGPGTRLLVL.

In this sample, this clonotype turned up a few times. This chain links TRBV19 with TRBJ2-1; maybe TRBD2 (7 bases). This CDR3 contains 13 residues. Germline loops: CDR1 LNHDA, CDR2 SQIVND (reference sequence). The V and J ends lost 5 bases and 10 bases respectively, with 15 bases between them. The CDR3 DNA follows: TGTGCCAGTAGTCGGGACATCGGGGGGGAGCAGTTCTTC. This translates into CASSRDIGGEQFF.

The V call is TRBV11-1, the J call TRBJ2-3; D assignment may be TRBD1 or TRBD2 (5 bases each). Germline V gene lookup returns CDR1 SGHAT and CDR2 FQDESV (reference sequence). Trimming shortened V by 11 bases and J by 3 bases, and 12 bases separated the two germline ends. This CDR3 comprises 12 residues. CDR3: CAVSGGTDTQYF. CDR3 coding DNA: TGTGCCGTCTCTGGGGGAACAGATACGCAGTATTTT.

This clonotype occurred a few times. The DNA of the CDR3 is TGTGCCACCAGCAACATACAAGAGACCCAGTACTTC. Its translation is CATSNIQETQYF. This chain uses TRBV15 with TRBJ2-5; D not certain. There are 12 residues in the CDR3. Trimming cost V 4 bases and J 2 bases, with 5 bases left between them. Germline CDR1 is LNHNV and CDR2 is YYDKDF (reference sequence). Filled out from reference TRBV15 and TRBJ2-5, the complete variable domain reads DAMVIQNPRYQVTQFGKPVTLSCSQTLNHNVMYWYQQKSSQAPKLLFHYYDKDFNNEADTPDNFQSRRPNTSFCFLDIRSPGLGDTAMYLCATSNIQETQYFGPGTRLLVL.

V is TRBV25-1 and J is TRBJ1-1, with D possibly being TRBD1 (5 bases). CDR3 size: 16 residues. Germline V gene sequence: CDR1 MGHDK, CDR2 SYGVNS. V gave up 6 bases and J gave up 1 base, with 18 bases separating them. Written as DNA, the CDR3 is TGTGCCAGCAGGGCTAAACGGGGGGTGAAGAACACTGAAGCTTTCTTT. Its translation is CASRAKRGVKNTEAFF.

The sample holds a few counts of this clonotype. This sequence joins TRBV5-1 and TRBJ2-5; D possibly corresponds to TRBD2 (6 bases). This CDR3 is 15 amino acids long. Germline V lookup: CDR1 SGHRS, CDR2 YFSETQ. With 0 bases removed from V and 2 bases from J, the gap between germline ends came to 11 bases. The CDR3 protein is CASSLGTGSQETQYF. CDR3 coding DNA: TGCGCCAGCAGCTTGGGGACCGGGAGTCAAGAGACCCAGTACTTC.

This clonotype was recorded once. This chain links TRBV29-1 with TRBJ1-1; D is unresolved. The V end was cut by 0 bases, the J end by 5 bases, with 19 bases between. The CDR3 has 16 residues. Per germline, CDR1 SQVTM and CDR2 ANQGSEA. The CDR3 sequence is CSVEDLKKGKRTEAFF. For the CDR3, the DNA is TGCAGCGTTGAAGATCTAAAAAAGGGAAAGAGGACTGAAGCTTTCTTT.